This TCR beta chain emerged from a study of blood T cell repertoires in COVID-19. Looking at the study overall: Collection of acute and convalescent COVID-19 samples took place in the United States, Italy and Spain. In each case, the material was cDNA or gDNA derived from T cells, B-cell-depleted T cells, or PBMCs.

Original processing notes: Reference gene primer amplification gave estimated nucleated cell counts. Here immunoSEQ multiplex PCR was the method, and the copy in TCRdb shows in-frame clones only, minus some. V and J calls and clone size follow that table, whereas D and trimming were derived from the DNA. Among approximately 150,000 clones listed, roughly 88% were seen once. The V gene's germline CDR1 is PRHDT and CDR2 FYEKMQ (reference sequence). The CDR3 covers 14 residues. V lost 5 bases and J 5 bases, leaving 15 bases between the germline ends. The V and J genes are TRBV13 and TRBJ1-2; D is possibly TRBD1 (5 bases). The sequence was collected from a man in his sixties with active or convalescent COVID-19. The specimen sequenced was peripheral blood. DNA for the CDR3: TGTGCCAGCAGCCACGGGGGGTCGGGGTATGGCTACACCTTC. Encoded protein: CASSHGGSGYGYTF.